Presented here are 3 T cell receptor beta chains from one specimen sequenced in a study of T cell responses to AZD1222 COVID-19 vaccine (TCRdb year 2021). What the time point label conveys for this sample: about 28 days (+/-7) after the second vaccine dose. Receptors were amplified or captured by the immunoSEQ multiplex PCR assay. TCRdb holds this immuneACCESS table with in-frame rearrangements only. Some clones are missing; in checked studies, unresolved V genes explain under half, and the rest has no known cause. Counted in this sample were approximately 140,000 clones; around nine tenths of them appeared once. Jointly, the top ten make up approximately 3% of the sample. The sample in question was peripheral blood, obtained 28 days after the second AZD1222 dose. These receptors came from an adult who received the AZD1222 COVID-19 vaccine.

CDR3 sequence: CASSESTSFPYEQYF. In nucleotides, the CDR3 is TGTGCCAGCAGTGAAAGTACTAGTTTTCCCTACGAGCAGTACTTC. The genes are TRBV2 and TRBJ2-7; perhaps TRBD2 as D (5 bases). Germline V gene sequence: CDR1 SNHLY, CDR2 FYNNEI. Trimming took off 2 bases at V and 2 bases at J, with 13 bases between the two ends. This CDR3 contains 15 residues.

This chain links TRBV5-1 with TRBJ2-5; 8 bases agree with TRBD1. Losses at the gene ends were 4 bases for V and 1 base for J; bases not matched to a gene: 6. The CDR3 totals 15 residues. Germline CDR1 and CDR2: SGHRS and YFSETQ. CDR3 sequence: CASSQGTGFQETQYF. The CDR3 nucleotides read TGCGCCAGCAGCCAAGGGACAGGATTCCAAGAGACCCAGTACTTC.

V gene TRBV19 combines with J gene TRBJ1-3; no definite D call. Germline lookup yields CDR1 LNHDA and CDR2 SQIVND (reference sequence). Trimming shortened V by 4 bases and J by 4 bases, and 8 bases separated the two germline ends. This CDR3 has 13 amino acids. CDR3 sequence: CASSTGLGNTIYF. For the CDR3, the DNA is TGTGCCAGTAGTACGGGCCTGGGAAACACCATATATTTT.